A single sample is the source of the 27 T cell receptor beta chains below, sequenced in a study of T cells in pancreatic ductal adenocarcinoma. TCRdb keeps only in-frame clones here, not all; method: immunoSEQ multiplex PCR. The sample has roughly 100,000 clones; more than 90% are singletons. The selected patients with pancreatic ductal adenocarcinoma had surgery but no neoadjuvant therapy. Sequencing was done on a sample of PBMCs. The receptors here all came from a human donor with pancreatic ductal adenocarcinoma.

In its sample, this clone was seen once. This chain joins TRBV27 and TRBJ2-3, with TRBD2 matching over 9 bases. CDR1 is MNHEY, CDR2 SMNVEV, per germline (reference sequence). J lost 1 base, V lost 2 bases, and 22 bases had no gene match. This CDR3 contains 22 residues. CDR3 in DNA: TGTGCCAGCAGTTTAGTGTCTAGGGGGCTAGCGGGACTCCCGACCCGCACAGATACGCAGTATTTT. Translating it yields CASSLVSRGLAGLPTRTDTQYF.

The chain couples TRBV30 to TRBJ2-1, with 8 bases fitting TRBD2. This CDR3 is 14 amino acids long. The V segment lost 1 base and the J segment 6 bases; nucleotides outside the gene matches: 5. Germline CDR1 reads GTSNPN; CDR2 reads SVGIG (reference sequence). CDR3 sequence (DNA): TGTGCCTGGAGTGGCGGGAGGCCCCCCAATGAGCAGTTCTTC. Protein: CAWSGGRPPNEQFF.

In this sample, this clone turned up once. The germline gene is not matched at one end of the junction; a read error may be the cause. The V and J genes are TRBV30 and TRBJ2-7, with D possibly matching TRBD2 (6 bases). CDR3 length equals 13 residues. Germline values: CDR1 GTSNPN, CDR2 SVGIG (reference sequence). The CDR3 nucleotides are TGTGCCCGGAGAGGGAGTCGGGGAGGCGAGCAGTACTTC. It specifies CARRGSRGGEQYF.

The CDR3 nucleotides are TGTGCCAGCAGCGACAGGGGGCGTGGGGCCAACGTCCTGACTTTC. Its protein is CASSDRGRGANVLTF. The rearrangement joins TRBV7-9 to TRBJ2-6; 10 nucleotides agree with TRBD1. The germline V gene has CDR1 SEHNR and CDR2 FQNEAQ (reference sequence). The CDR3 sequence is 15 residues long. V lost 5 bases and J lost 3; bases outside the gene matches: 1.

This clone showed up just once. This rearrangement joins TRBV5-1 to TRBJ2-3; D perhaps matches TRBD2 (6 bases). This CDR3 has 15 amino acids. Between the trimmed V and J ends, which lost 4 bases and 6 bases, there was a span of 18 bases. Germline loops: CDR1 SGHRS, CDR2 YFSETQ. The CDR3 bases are TGCGCCAGCAGCCCCGGGACTCAGGATGCGGATACGCAGTATTTT. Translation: CASSPGTQDADTQYF. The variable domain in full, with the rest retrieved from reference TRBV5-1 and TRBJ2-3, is KAGVTQTPRYLIKTRGQQVTLSCSPISGHRSVSWYQQTPGQGLQFLFEYFSETQRNKGNFPGRFSGRQFSNSRSEMNVSTLELGDSALYLCASSPGTQDADTQYFGPGTRLTVL.

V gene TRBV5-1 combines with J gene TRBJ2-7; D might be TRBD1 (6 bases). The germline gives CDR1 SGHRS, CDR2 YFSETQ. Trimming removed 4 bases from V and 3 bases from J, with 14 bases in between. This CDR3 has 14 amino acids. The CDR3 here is CASSVIRGNYEQYF. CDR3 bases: TGCGCCAGCAGCGTTATCAGGGGAAACTACGAGCAGTACTTC. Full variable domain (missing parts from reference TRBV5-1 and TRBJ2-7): KAGVTQTPRYLIKTRGQQVTLSCSPISGHRSVSWYQQTPGQGLQFLFEYFSETQRNKGNFPGRFSGRQFSNSRSEMNVSTLELGDSALYLCASSVIRGNYEQYFGPGTRLTVT.

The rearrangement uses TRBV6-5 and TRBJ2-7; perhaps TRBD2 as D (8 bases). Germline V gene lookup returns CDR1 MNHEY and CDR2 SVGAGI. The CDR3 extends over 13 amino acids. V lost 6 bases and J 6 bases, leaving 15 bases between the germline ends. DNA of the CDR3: TGTGCCAGCAGACAGGGGACTAGATCCGAGCAGTACTTC. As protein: CASRQGTRSEQYF.

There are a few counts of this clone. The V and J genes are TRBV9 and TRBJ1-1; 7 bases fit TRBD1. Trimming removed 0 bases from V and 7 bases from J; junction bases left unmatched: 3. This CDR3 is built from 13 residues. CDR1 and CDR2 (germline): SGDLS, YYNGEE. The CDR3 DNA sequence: TGTGCCAGCAGCGTAGAGGGGGCGAATGAAGCTTTCTTT. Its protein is CASSVEGANEAFF.

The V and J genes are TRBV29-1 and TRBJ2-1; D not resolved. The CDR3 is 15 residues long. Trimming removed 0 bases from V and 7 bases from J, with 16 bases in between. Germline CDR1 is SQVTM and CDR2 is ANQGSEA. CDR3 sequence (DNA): TGCAGCGTTGAAGATCTGGCGGTTGGCGGAAATGAGCAGTTCTTC. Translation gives CSVEDLAVGGNEQFF.

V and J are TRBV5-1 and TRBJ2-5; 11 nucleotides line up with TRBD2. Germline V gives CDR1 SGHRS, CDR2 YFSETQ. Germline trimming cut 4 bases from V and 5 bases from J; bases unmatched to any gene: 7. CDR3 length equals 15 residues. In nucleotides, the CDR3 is TGCGCCAGCAGCCCTGGACTAGCGGGTAGGGAGACCCAGTACTTC. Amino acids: CASSPGLAGRETQYF.

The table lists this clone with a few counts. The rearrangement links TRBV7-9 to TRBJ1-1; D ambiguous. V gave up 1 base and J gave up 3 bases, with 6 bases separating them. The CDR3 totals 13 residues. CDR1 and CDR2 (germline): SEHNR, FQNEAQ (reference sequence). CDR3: CASSLEADTEAFF. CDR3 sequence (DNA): TGTGCCAGCAGCTTAGAGGCGGACACTGAAGCTTTCTTT.

DNA of the CDR3: TGTGCCAGCAGTTACGAGTTGGTAGCGGGAGATGGCGAGCAGTACTTC. As protein: CASSYELVAGDGEQYF. The chain uses TRBV6-6 and TRBJ2-7; 9 nucleotides line up with TRBD2. The CDR3 has 16 residues. J was trimmed by 6 bases and V by 2 bases; bases with no gene match: 11. From germline, CDR1 is MNHNY and CDR2 SVGAGI (reference sequence).

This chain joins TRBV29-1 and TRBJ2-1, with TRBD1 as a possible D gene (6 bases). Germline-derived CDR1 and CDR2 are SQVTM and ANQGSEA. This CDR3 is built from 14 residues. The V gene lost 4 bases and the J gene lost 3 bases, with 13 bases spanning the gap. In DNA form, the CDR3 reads TGCAGCGTTGCCAGGGGAGACAGCTACAATGAGCAGTTCTTC. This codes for CSVARGDSYNEQFF.

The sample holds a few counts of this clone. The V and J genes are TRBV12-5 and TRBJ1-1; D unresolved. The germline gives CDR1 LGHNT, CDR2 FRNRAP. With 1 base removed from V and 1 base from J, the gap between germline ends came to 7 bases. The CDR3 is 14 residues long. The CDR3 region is CASGLGQENTEAFF. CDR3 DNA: TGTGCTAGTGGTTTGGGGCAGGAGAACACTGAAGCTTTCTTT.

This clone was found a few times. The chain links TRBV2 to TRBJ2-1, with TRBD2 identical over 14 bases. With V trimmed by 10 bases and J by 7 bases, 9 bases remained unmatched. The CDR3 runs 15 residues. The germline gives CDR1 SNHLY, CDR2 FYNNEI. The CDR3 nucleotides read TGTGCCAACCGGAGGGGGACTAGCGGGAGTAATGAGCAGTTCTTC. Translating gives CANRRGTSGSNEQFF.

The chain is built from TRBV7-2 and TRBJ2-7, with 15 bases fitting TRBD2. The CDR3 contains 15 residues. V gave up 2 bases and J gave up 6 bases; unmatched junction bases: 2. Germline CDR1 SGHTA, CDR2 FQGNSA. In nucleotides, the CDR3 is TGTGCCAGCAGCTTACAGGGACTAGCGGGAGGCGAGCAGTACTTC. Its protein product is CASSLQGLAGGEQYF.

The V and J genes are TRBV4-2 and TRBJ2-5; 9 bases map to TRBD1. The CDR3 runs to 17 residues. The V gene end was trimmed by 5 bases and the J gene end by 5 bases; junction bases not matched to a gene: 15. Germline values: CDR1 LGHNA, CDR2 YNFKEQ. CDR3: CASSKGPGQGIGETQYF. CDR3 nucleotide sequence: TGTGCCAGCAGCAAAGGCCCGGGACAGGGAATTGGGGAGACCCAGTACTTC.

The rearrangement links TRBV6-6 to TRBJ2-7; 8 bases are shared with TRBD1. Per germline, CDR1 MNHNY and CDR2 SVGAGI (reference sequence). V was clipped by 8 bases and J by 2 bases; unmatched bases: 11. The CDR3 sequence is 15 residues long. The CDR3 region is CASGAGTGKTYEQYF. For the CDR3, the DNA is TGTGCCAGCGGGGCAGGGACAGGTAAAACCTACGAGCAGTACTTC.

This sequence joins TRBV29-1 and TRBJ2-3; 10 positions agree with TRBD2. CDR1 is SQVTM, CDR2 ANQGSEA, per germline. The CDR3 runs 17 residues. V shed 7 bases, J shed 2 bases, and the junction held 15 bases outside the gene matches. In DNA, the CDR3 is TGCAGCGCCTCCCGGATCCTAGCGGGAGCAACCACAGATACGCAGTATTTT. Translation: CSASRILAGATTDTQYF.

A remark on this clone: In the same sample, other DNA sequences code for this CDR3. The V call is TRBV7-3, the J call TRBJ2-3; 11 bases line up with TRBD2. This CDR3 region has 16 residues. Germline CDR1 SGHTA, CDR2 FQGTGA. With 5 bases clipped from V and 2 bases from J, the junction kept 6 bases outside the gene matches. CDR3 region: CASSQGTSGYTDTQYF. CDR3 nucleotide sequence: TGTGCCAGCAGCCAAGGGACTAGCGGATACACAGATACGCAGTATTTT.

CDR3 region: CASRGGLYTGELFF. CDR3 sequence (DNA): TGTGCAAGCCGGGGGGGGCTTTACACCGGGGAGCTGTTTTTT. The gene calls are TRBV5-6 and TRBJ2-2; TRBD2 aligns across 8 bases. This CDR3 comprises 14 residues. Germline V gives CDR1 SGHDT, CDR2 YYEEEE.

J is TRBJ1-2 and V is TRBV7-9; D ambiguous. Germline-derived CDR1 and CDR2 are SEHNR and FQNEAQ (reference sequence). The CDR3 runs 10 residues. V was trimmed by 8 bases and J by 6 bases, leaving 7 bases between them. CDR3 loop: CASGLDGYTF. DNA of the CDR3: TGTGCCAGCGGGCTGGATGGCTACACCTTC.

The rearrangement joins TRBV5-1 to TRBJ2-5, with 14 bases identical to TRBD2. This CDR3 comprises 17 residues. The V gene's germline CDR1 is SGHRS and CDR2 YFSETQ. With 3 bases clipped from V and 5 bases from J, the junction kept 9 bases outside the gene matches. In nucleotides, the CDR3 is TGCGCCAGCAGCTCCGGGACTAGCGGGAGCATGAGGGAGACCCAGTACTTC. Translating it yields CASSSGTSGSMRETQYF.

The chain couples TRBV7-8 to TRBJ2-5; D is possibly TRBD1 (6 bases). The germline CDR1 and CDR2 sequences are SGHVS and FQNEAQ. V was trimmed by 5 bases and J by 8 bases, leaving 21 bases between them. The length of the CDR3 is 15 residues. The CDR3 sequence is CASSDQGQWVRTQYF. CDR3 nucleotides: TGTGCCAGCAGCGACCAGGGACAATGGGTCAGAACCCAGTACTTC.

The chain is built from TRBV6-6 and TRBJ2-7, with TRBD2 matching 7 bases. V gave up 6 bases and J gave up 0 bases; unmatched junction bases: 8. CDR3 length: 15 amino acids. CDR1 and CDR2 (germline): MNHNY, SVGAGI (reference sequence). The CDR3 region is CASSPTSRGSYEQYF. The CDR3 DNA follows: TGTGCCAGCAGCCCGACTAGCCGAGGCTCCTACGAGCAGTACTTC.

CDR3 DNA sequence: TGTGCCAGCTCACCCGCGTCGGAGAATGAGCAGTTCTTC. Amino acids: CASSPASENEQFF. V usage is TRBV18 and J usage is TRBJ2-1; D is undetermined. CDR3 length: 13 residues. V dropped 3 bases and J dropped 7 bases, with 10 bases sitting between them. From germline, CDR1 is KGHSH and CDR2 LQKENI.

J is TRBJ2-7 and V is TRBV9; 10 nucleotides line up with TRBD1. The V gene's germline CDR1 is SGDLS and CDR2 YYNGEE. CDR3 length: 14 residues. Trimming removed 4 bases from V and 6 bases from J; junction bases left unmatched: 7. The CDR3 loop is CASSPGTGEGEQYF. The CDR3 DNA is TGTGCCAGCAGCCCCGGGACAGGGGAAGGCGAGCAGTACTTC.